Each of the 11 T cell receptor beta chains below was sequenced from the same sample in a study of STAT3 mutations in large granular lymphocyte leukemia. General study findings and limits: In T-cell large granular lymphocyte leukemia, about half of patients showed multiple immunodominant subclonotypes.

Clones were sequenced by immunoSEQ multiplex PCR, and TCRdb holds only the in-frame ones, with some missing. This sample has about 20,000 clones; approximately 90% occur once, and the top ten carry just under 45%. Antigens for these TCRs are unknown. Sequences were obtained from peripheral blood mononuclear cells. The receptor set was obtained from a man between 60 and 75 years old with T-cell large granular lymphocyte leukemia. Some clones in this sample may be carry-over from other donors' samples.

This clone was seen just once. The sample has other DNA sequences that encode this CDR3 too. V usage is TRBV7-9 and J usage is TRBJ2-7, with D perhaps assigned TRBD1 or TRBD2 (5 bases each). V shed 8 bases and J shed 1 base, with 9 bases lying between them. CDR1 and CDR2 from the germline V gene are SEHNR and FQNEAQ (reference sequence). The CDR3 runs to 12 residues. The CDR3 DNA sequence: TGTGCCAGCGGGGACGGGTCCTACGAGCAGTACTTC. Translation gives CASGDGSYEQYF.

This sequence joins TRBV5-1 and TRBJ2-1; D uncertain. CDR3 length: 14 amino acids. Trimming pared 8 bases from V and 6 bases from J, leaving 18 bases between. Looked up from germline, CDR1 is SGHRS and CDR2 is YFSETQ. The DNA for the CDR3 is TGCGCCAGTGAAAAGGGCCAACCCCCCAATGAGCAGTTCTTC. This encodes CASEKGQPPNEQFF.

The V call is TRBV5-1, the J call TRBJ2-5; 8 nucleotides agree with TRBD2. Trimming removed 7 bases from V and 1 base from J; junction bases left unmatched: 6. The CDR3 is 14 amino acids. In germline, CDR1 is SGHRS, CDR2 YFSETQ. The CDR3 coding sequence is TGCGCCAGCGCCGCGGGAGGATCCCAAGAGACCCAGTACTTC. Encoded protein: CASAAGGSQETQYF.

The genes are TRBV5-6 and TRBJ2-1, with 11 bases identical to TRBD2. The CDR3 contains 15 residues. CDR1 SGHDT and CDR2 YYEEEE come from the germline V gene. Germline trimming cut 2 bases from V and 5 bases from J; bases unmatched to any gene: 3. CDR3 protein: CASSLGLAGDNEQFF. The DNA for the CDR3 is TGTGCCAGCAGCTTAGGACTAGCGGGCGACAATGAGCAGTTCTTC.

The chain couples TRBV7-3 to TRBJ2-7, with D tentatively TRBD2 (5 bases). Germline V gene lookup returns CDR1 SGHTA and CDR2 FQGTGA. The V and J ends lost 5 bases and 7 bases respectively, with 9 bases between them. The CDR3 spans 11 residues. CDR3 nucleotides: TGTGCCAGCAGCGATGGGGAGGAGCAGTACTTC. Protein product: CASSDGEEQYF. The full variable domain, rest sourced from reference TRBV7-3 and TRBJ2-7, is GAGVSQTPSNKVTEKGKYVELRCDPISGHTALYWYRQSLGQGPEFLIYFQGTGAADDSGLPNDRFFAVRPEGSVSTLKIQRTERGDSAVYLCASSDGEEQYFGPGTRLTVT.

This clone was seen only once. The V and J genes are TRBV6-5 and TRBJ2-7; 7 nucleotides align to TRBD1. V dropped 5 bases and J dropped 0; count of bases not matched to a gene: 4. The CDR3 has 14 residues. Germline lookup yields CDR1 MNHEY and CDR2 SVGAGI. The CDR3 DNA sequence: TGTGCCAGCAGTGGACAGGAAGGCTCCTACGAGCAGTACTTC. Translating gives CASSGQEGSYEQYF.

This sequence joins TRBV5-6 and TRBJ2-1; 7 bases agree with TRBD1. The CDR3 spans 16 residues. From germline, CDR1 is SGHDT and CDR2 YYEEEE. With 2 bases clipped from V and 5 bases from J, the junction kept 10 bases outside the gene matches. CDR3 region: CASSFFRGNIHNEQFF. As DNA, the CDR3 is TGTGCCAGCAGCTTCTTCAGGGGGAATATCCACAATGAGCAGTTCTTC.

The rearrangement joins TRBV10-3 to TRBJ2-7; 13 positions agree with TRBD2. The CDR3 runs to 15 residues. With V trimmed by 7 bases and J by 1 base, 4 bases remained unmatched. CDR1 is ENHRY, CDR2 SYGVKD, per germline. The CDR3 loop is CAITWGLAGSYEQYF. The CDR3 DNA sequence: TGTGCCATCACTTGGGGACTAGCGGGATCCTACGAGCAGTACTTC.

J is TRBJ2-3 and V is TRBV29-1, with a tentative D call TRBD2 (5 bases). CDR3 length: 13 amino acids. The germline V and J ends were trimmed by 3 bases and 4 bases, with 11 bases remaining between them. The germline V gene has CDR1 SQVTM and CDR2 ANQGSEA. The CDR3 sequence: CSVDRLTADTQYF. CDR3 DNA sequence: TGCAGCGTTGATCGACTAACGGCAGATACGCAGTATTTT.

This rearrangement joins TRBV28 to TRBJ2-1; the D is unclear. Trimming shortened V by 6 bases and J by 2 bases, and 11 bases separated the two germline ends. The CDR3 extends over 14 amino acids. The germline CDR1 and CDR2 sequences are MDHEN and SYDVKM. CDR3 residues: CASSPTATYNEQFF. CDR3 sequence (DNA): TGTGCCAGCAGCCCAACAGCCACCTACAATGAGCAGTTCTTC.

This clone has only a few counts. The chain links TRBV19 to TRBJ2-7; TRBD1 might be the D (5 bases). The CDR3 covers 12 residues. V was pared by 7 bases and J by 5 bases, with 12 bases between. CDR1 is LNHDA, CDR2 SQIVND, per germline (reference sequence). The CDR3 spells CASKSRAHEQYF. In nucleotides, the CDR3 is TGTGCCAGTAAAAGCAGGGCCCACGAGCAGTACTTC.